Detailed here is one T cell receptor beta chain. Its antigen is not known. Produced via immunoSEQ multiplex PCR; TCRdb's table is partial and in-frame only. Of some 79,000 clones in the sample, just under 95% are singletons; the top ten hold under 4%. The CDR3 covers 14 residues. The germline CDR1 and CDR2 sequences are MNHEY and SMNVEV (reference sequence). The V end was cut by 6 bases, the J end by 0 bases, with 11 bases between. The sample comes from a study of cytomegalovirus exposure and HLA in healthy donors. Regarding the study as a whole: In vitro testing confirmed a few CMV-associated chains as specific for CMV antigens. The finding came from a later analysis; first-cohort TCR clusters tended to co-occur in the roughly 110 validation repertoires.

The sequencing sample was made of PBMCs. The chain is built from TRBV27 and TRBJ1-2, with D hard to call. The source of this sequence is a woman in her late teens or twenties in good health and CMV-seropositive. The CDR3 sequence is CASSRRGANYGYTF. CDR3 bases: TGTGCCAGCAGCCGCCGTGGAGCTAACTATGGCTACACCTTC.